These 9 T cell receptor beta chains came from one sample sequenced in a study of CD8 T cells in ankylosing spondylitis. No antigen is known for these receptors. TCRdb itself ran the 5' RACE reads through MiXCR, one entry per CDR3 protein. The table records approximately 500,000 distinct CDR3 sequences, 10% to 15% of them present only once. The study, taken as a whole, reports: Ankylosing spondylitis blood seemed to carry a telltale TCR beta motif made of eight or nine highly homologous variants.

The specimen was blood, either unsorted or a sorted T cell fraction (not recorded which). The receptors stem from a male donor with ankylosing spondylitis.

In its sample, this clonotype was seen a few times. CDR3: CASVLSLMTDLNGYTF. Written as DNA, the CDR3 is TGTGCCAGCGTTTTGTCCCTTATGACGGATCTCAATGGCTACACCTTC. V and J are TRBV27 and TRBJ1-2, with D unresolved. Germline V lookup: CDR1 MNHEY, CDR2 SMNVEV (reference sequence). Trimming stripped 8 bases from V and 6 bases from J, with 25 bases between. This CDR3 is 16 amino acids long.

CDR3 DNA sequence: TGTGCCAGCAGTCTAGCCCCACAGACATTCTACGAGCAGTACTTC. Translating gives CASSLAPQTFYEQYF. J is TRBJ2-7 and V is TRBV27; D perhaps matches TRBD2 (5 bases). CDR3 size: 15 residues. Per the germline V gene, CDR1 is MNHEY and CDR2 is SMNVEV (reference sequence). Trimming cost V 5 bases and J 3 bases, with 17 bases left between them.

DNA for the CDR3: TGCAGTGCTAGAGAAATAGGGACAGGCAGAATCTCTGGAAACACCATATATTTT. Translating gives CSAREIGTGRISGNTIYF. V usage is TRBV20-1 and J usage is TRBJ1-3, with TRBD1 identical over 8 bases. V was pared by 0 bases and J by 0 bases, with 10 bases of the junction left unmatched. This CDR3 has 18 amino acids. Per germline, CDR1 DFQATT and CDR2 SNEGSKA (reference sequence).

The sample holds a few counts of this clonotype. This chain links TRBV10-3 with TRBJ2-1, with 12 bases lining up with TRBD2. CDR3 length: 16 amino acids. CDR1 is ENHRY and CDR2 is SYGVKD in the germline V gene. V dropped 6 bases and J dropped 6; count of bases not matched to a gene: 9. CDR3 in DNA: TGTGCCATCAGCACCTTGGGACTAGCGGGCGGCAATGAGCAGTTCTTC. It yields the protein CAISTLGLAGGNEQFF.

The sample holds a few counts of this clonotype. The chain joins TRBV27 to TRBJ2-7; 7 nucleotides agree with TRBD1. The CDR3 has 14 residues. Germline trimming cut 6 bases from V and 7 bases from J; bases unmatched to any gene: 12. CDR1 is MNHEY and CDR2 is SMNVEV in the germline V gene (reference sequence). CDR3 in amino acids: CASRPGQRAWEQYV. In nucleotides, the CDR3 is TGTGCCAGCAGACCGGGACAGAGGGCGTGGGAGCAGTACGTC.

The chain combines TRBV6-1 with TRBJ2-1, with a tentative D call TRBD2 (5 bases). The V end lost 7 bases, the J end lost 4 bases, and 14 bases lay between the germline ends. Germline lookup yields CDR1 MNHNS and CDR2 SASEGT. CDR3 length: 14 amino acids. The CDR3 reads CASTRRSAYNEQFF. DNA of the CDR3: TGTGCCAGCACTAGGCGTAGCGCGTACAATGAGCAGTTCTTC.

This clonotype was detected a few times. The rearrangement links TRBV25-1 to TRBJ2-7, with TRBD1 matching over 10 bases. The V segment lost 7 bases and the J segment 5 bases; nucleotides outside the gene matches: 5. Germline V gene sequence: CDR1 MGHDK, CDR2 SYGVNS. The CDR3 totals 13 residues. The CDR3 loop is CASIRDRGHEQYV. The CDR3 coding sequence is TGTGCCAGCATTCGGGACAGGGGTCACGAGCAGTACGTC.

The CDR3 coding sequence is TGCAGTGCCGACGGGACTAGCGGGATCCACAATGAGCAGTTCTTC. Translated: CSADGTSGIHNEQFF. The genes are TRBV20-1 and TRBJ2-1; 13 nucleotides agree with TRBD2. This CDR3 spans 15 amino acids. Per the germline V gene, CDR1 is DFQATT and CDR2 is SNEGSKA (reference sequence). The V segment lost 6 bases and the J segment 5 bases; nucleotides outside the gene matches: 7.

This clonotype was observed a handful of times. The chain employs TRBV7-2 and TRBJ2-7; D not certain. V gave up 0 bases and J gave up 4 bases, with 10 bases separating them. CDR3 size: 14 residues. Germline V gene data show CDR1 as SGHTA and CDR2 as FQGNSA. The CDR3 region is CASSLAWSGYEQYV. In DNA, the CDR3 is TGTGCCAGCAGCTTAGCGTGGTCAGGTTACGAGCAGTACGTC.